These T cell receptor beta chains were read from a single sample in a study of OX40 agonist ivuxolimab in advanced cancers. TCRdb's table, derived via immunoSEQ multiplex PCR, lists solely in-frame clones and lacks some. This table has 60,000 to 65,000 clones, roughly 84% appearing once. The material was CD4+ or CD8+ T cells sorted from blood, obtained in a trial of the OX40 agonist ivuxolimab. These receptors came from an adult with an advanced solid tumor such as melanoma, head and neck, liver or kidney cancer. Both conserved end residues are part of each CDR3.

v_gene,len,CDR3aa
TRBV9,15,CASSPSGTSNNEQFF
TRBV5-4,14,CASSHTSAADTQYF
TRBV6-5,14,CASSAGFVEEKLFF
TRBV30,16,CAWRRQLAGGPREQFF
TRBV28,16,CASSRPGIFTGNTIYF
TRBV10-3,11,CAIRAADTQYF
TRBV6-6,16,CASSSPASGRIHEQFF
TRBV7-6,14,CASSSGRGNTEAFF
TRBV6-1,14,CASRDRGSSYEQYF
TRBV6-5,14,CASSSSTGPYGYTF
TRBV19,14,CASSIGTGNYGYTF
TRBV7-9,12,CASSGQGGEQYF
TRBV2,12,CASSGGVETQYF
TRBV5-1,13,CASSFSRQETQYF
TRBV4-3,16,CASSQDRHPIYYGYTF
TRBV5-1,12,CASSGLYNEQFF
TRBV7-8,15,CASSPTSGRDNEQFF
TRBV27,13,CAAGRGFTYEQYF
TRBV5-1,19,CASSLRPGTSGGHTDTQYF
TRBV11-2,13,CASSLSGDSEAFF
TRBV7-9,13,CASSARLVPEQYF
TRBV27,15,CASRGQGRAYNEQFF
TRBV7-2,16,CASSLRSSGFPFEQYF
TRBV9,14,CASSVAVGTGELFF
TRBV10-3,16,CAISESGAGATYEQYF
TRBV21-1,10,CASRPTPQYF
TRBV25-1,16,CASIEVKYHRSYEQYF
TRBV5-6,15,CASKSQGARGNTIYF